This is a list of T cell receptor beta chains from one sample in a study of immune characterization of retroperitoneal liposarcoma. TCRdb redid the calling of the PCR reads with MiXCR, one entry per CDR3 protein. The sample contains approximately 3,200 distinct CDR3 sequences, 46% of which appear only once. Sequencing used tumor tissue. All receptors derive from a male donor with retroperitoneal liposarcoma. CDR3s include the opening cysteine and the closing phenylalanine or tryptophan. Size is omitted from some rows. Given values are once, few, many or a class for expanded clones.

CASSRRNTEAFF	TRBJ1-1	NA	TRBV27
CASKSQGSFTDTQYF	TRBJ2-3	NA	TRBV6-8
CASSVQSSDFSEAFF	TRBJ1-1	few	TRBV6-1
CASSEPFSGRAPLRDTQYF	TRBJ2-3	hyperexpanded	TRBV6-1
CASSGPQGRETQYF	TRBJ2-5	once	TRBV25-1
CASTPGRNLAYNEQFF	TRBJ2-1	once	TRBV27
CASSDVAGGLQGETQFF	TRBJ2-1	medium-sized	TRBV7-2
CASSEALAGEQYF	TRBJ2-5	few	TRBV6-1
CASSVWTSGSRNEQFF	TRBJ2-1	medium-sized	TRBV5-1
CASSYRRGGSYEQYF	NA	NA	TRBV6-5
CASNLLSSQETQFF	TRBJ2-1	medium-sized	TRBV7-2
CASSVSRGAETQFF	NA	NA	TRBV6-6
CASSFTSGRLSGEQFF	TRBJ2-1	NA	TRBV5-3
CASSHQTGNSGETQYF	TRBJ2-5	NA	TRBV7-2
CASTPDRGQETQYF	NA	NA	TRBV6-8
CASSAQWGSETQYF	NA	NA	TRBV7-6
CASSSDRENTGELFF	TRBJ2-2	NA	TRBV4-1
CASSLGRRTYNEQFF	TRBJ2-1	NA	TRBV12-3/TRBV12-4
CASSASGRRVDNEQFF	TRBJ2-1	NA	TRBV6-1
CASSYRQETQYF	TRBJ2-5	NA	TRBV6-6
CASSYSVRTAHNEQFF	TRBJ2-1	large	TRBV6-6
CASSYPSGGYTF	TRBJ1-2	NA	TRBV6-5
CASSSLSGPTYTQYF	TRBJ2-3	NA	TRBV7-2
CARIGQANEQYF	NA	medium-sized	TRBV6-1
CASSLLGQGAREQYF	NA	hyperexpanded	TRBV11-2
CASSLGGLNTGELFF	TRBJ2-2	few	TRBV7-2
CATSDYGEQYF	TRBJ2-7	medium-sized	TRBV24-1
CSARGGGPGEAGEQFF	TRBJ2-1	few	TRBV20-1
CASSPTSGATYNEQFF	TRBJ2-1	NA	TRBV6-1
CASSLGVGQGTQYF	TRBJ2-3	NA	TRBV11-2
CASSLAARTSSYNEQFF	TRBJ2-1	NA	TRBV11-2
CASSLQGADYEQYF	TRBJ2-7	medium-sized	TRBV11-3
CASSSRGGDGYTF	TRBJ1-2	NA	TRBV7-2
CASSSSRFVSYNEQFF	TRBJ2-1	medium-sized	TRBV7-8
CASTRGTAQYF	TRBJ2-4	medium-sized	TRBV6-1
CASSRDRSSYEQYF	NA	few	TRBV6-1
CASSETPAQEGEQFF	TRBJ2-1	NA	TRBV6-1
CASGPSRYNEQFF	TRBJ2-1	NA	TRBV12-5
CASSLALLFGDNQPQHF	TRBJ1-5	NA	TRBV7-8
CASRPLAGTSTDTQYF	TRBJ2-3	NA	TRBV6-1
CASSYSGGAGGHEQFF	TRBJ2-1	few	TRBV6-6
CAIKRETQYF	TRBJ2-5	NA	TRBV28
CASSLGTSGRNEQFF	TRBJ2-1	medium-sized	TRBV7-8
CASSYNPTGTGPSTDTQYF	TRBJ2-3	NA	TRBV6-6
CASSYRFGANTGELFF	TRBJ2-2	NA	TRBV6-6
CASSLTTTGNQPQHF	TRBJ1-5	NA	TRBV7-3
CASRHEGSPPYEQFF	TRBJ2-1	few	TRBV12-3/TRBV12-4
CASSGTSGGADTQYF	TRBJ2-3	few	TRBV6-1
CASSLERGRLNEQFF	TRBJ2-1	NA	TRBV11-3
CASSPNTGELFF	TRBJ2-2	few	TRBV12-3/TRBV12-4
CASSYSPGGSEQFF	NA	NA	TRBV6-8
CASSYDAGFGEQFF	TRBJ2-1	few	TRBV6-5
CASSLPDGETQFF	TRBJ2-1	few	TRBV7-7
CASSLGPTRYEQYF	TRBJ2-7	medium-sized	TRBV7-6
CASGQGNYEQYF	NA	once	TRBV7-4
CASSRGGQPGNEQYF	NA	NA	TRBV27
CATPVWGNTDTQYF	TRBJ2-3	medium-sized	TRBV12-3/TRBV12-4
CASSDKIGLAGEWTQYF	TRBJ2-5	once	TRBV6-1
CASSYSGGAGNTIYF	TRBJ1-3	NA	TRBV6-6
CASSPGGGGVHEQYF	TRBJ2-7	NA	TRBV6-1